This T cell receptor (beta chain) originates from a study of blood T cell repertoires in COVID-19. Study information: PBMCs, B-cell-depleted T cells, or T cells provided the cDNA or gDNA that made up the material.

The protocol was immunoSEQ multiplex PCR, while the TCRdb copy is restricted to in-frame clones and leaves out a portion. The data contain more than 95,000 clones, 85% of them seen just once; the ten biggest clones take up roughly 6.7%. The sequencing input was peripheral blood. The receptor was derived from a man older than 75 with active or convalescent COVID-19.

This CDR3 reads CASSVGVPNSPLHF. As DNA, the CDR3 is TGTGCCAGCAGCGTAGGAGTCCCGAATTCACCCCTCCACTTT. J is TRBJ1-6 and V is TRBV9; D ambiguous. The germline V gene has CDR1 SGDLS and CDR2 YYNGEE. The CDR3 has 14 residues. Trimming took 0 bases from V and 7 from J, leaving 8 bases between them.